The next 5 T cell receptor beta chains were all read from a single sample in a study of molecular identifiers for immune sequencing clone quantification. MiXCR was run by TCRdb on the PCR reads, yielding one entry per CDR3 protein. The table lists about 630,000 distinct CDR3 sequences, approximately 24% of them singletons. Sequencing was performed on naive CD8+ T cells from blood, with Jurkat cell RNA spiked in. The subset denotes: FACS-sorted CD8+CD4-CCR7+CD45RA+ naive T cells. Receptors originate from a human donor in good health. Some libraries in this study had Jurkat cell RNA spiked in.

The J gene is TRBJ2-7, the V gene TRBV4-3; 7 bases line up with TRBD1. From germline, CDR1 is LGHNA and CDR2 YSLEER. The CDR3 is made up of 15 amino acids. V lost 1 base to trimming and J lost 4 bases; unmatched junction nucleotides: 7. As DNA, the CDR3 is TGCGCCAGCAGCCAAGGAACAGGGGCCTCGTACGAGCAGTACTTC. Translated: CASSQGTGASYEQYF.

This clonotype was seen ten or more times. The rearrangement uses TRBV6-2 or TRBV6-3 and TRBJ1-5; D unresolved. Trimming removed 0 bases at V and 7 bases at J, with 10 bases between. The CDR3 totals 14 residues. Germline values: CDR1 MNHEY, CDR2 SVGEGT. The chain's CDR3 is CASSYSPARQPQHF. CDR3 bases: TGTGCCAGCAGTTACTCGCCAGCTCGCCAGCCCCAGCATTTT.

This clonotype has at least ten counts. The chain has TRBV30 and TRBJ2-7, with TRBD1 matching 7 bases. With V trimmed by 4 bases and J by 3 bases, 9 bases remained unmatched. Germline lookup yields CDR1 GTSNPN and CDR2 SVGIG (reference sequence). The CDR3 length is 14 residues. In nucleotides, the CDR3 is TGTGCCTGGAACAAGCCGGGACAGTACTACGAGCAGTACTTC. It specifies CAWNKPGQYYEQYF.

The sample holds many counts of this clonotype. This sequence joins TRBV14 and TRBJ2-3; the match to TRBD1 covers 11 bases. This CDR3 contains 16 residues. V shed 4 bases, J shed 4 bases, and the junction held 7 bases outside the gene matches. From germline, CDR1 is SGHDN and CDR2 FVKESK. The CDR3 spells CASSPWGTGGPDTQYF. CDR3 DNA: TGTGCCAGCAGCCCTTGGGGGACAGGGGGTCCAGATACGCAGTATTTT.

This clonotype turned up a few times. J is TRBJ1-2 and V is TRBV12-3 or TRBV12-4; 10 bases fit TRBD1. The CDR3 runs to 15 residues. J gave up 3 bases and V 5 bases, and 6 bases lay outside the gene matches. The DNA for the CDR3 is TGTGCCAGCAGTGCCTGGACAGGGGGGGACTATGGCTACACCTTC. Its translation: CASSAWTGGDYGYTF.